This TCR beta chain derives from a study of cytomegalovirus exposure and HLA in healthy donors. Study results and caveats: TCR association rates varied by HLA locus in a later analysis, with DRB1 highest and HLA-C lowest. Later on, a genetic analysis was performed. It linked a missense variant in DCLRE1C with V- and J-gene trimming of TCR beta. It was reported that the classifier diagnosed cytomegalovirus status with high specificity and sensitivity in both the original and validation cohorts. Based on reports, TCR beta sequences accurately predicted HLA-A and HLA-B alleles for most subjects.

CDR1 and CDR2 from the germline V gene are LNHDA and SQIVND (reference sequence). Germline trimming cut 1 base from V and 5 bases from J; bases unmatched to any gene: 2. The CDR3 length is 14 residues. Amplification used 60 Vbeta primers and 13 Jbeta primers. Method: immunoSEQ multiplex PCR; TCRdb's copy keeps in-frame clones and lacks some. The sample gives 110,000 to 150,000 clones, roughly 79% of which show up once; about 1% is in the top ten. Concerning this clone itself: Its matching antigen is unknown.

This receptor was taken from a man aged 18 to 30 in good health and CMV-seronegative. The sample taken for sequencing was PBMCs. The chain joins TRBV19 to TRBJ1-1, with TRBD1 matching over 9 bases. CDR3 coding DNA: TGTGCCAGTAGTATAGGGGACAGGGAAACTGAAGCTTTCTTT. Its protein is CASSIGDRETEAFF.